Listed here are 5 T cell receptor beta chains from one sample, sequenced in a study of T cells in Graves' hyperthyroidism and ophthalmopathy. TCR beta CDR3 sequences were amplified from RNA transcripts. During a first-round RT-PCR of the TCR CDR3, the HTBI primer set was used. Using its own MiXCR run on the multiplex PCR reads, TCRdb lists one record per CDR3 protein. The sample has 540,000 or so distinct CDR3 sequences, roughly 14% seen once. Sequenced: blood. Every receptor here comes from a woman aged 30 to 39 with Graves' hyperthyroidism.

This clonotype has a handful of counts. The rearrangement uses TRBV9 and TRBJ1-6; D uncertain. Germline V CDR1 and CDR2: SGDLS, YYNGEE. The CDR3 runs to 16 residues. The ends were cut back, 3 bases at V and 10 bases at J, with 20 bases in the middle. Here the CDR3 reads CASSATLDPTGSPLHF. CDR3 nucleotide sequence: TGTGCCAGCAGCGCAACGCTGGACCCAACCGGGTCACCCCTCCACTTT.

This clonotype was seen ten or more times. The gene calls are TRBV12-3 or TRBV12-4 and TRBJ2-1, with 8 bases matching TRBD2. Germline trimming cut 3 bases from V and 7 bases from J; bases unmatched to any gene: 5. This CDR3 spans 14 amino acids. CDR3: CASSLLAGRNEQFF. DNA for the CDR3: TGTGCCAGCAGTTTGCTAGCGGGTAGGAATGAGCAGTTCTTC.

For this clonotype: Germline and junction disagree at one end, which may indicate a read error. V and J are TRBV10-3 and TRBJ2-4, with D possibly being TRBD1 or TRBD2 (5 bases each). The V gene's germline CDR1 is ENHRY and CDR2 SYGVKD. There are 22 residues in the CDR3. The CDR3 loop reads CASSEAAPRLSLGPKAKNIQYF. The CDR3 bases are TGTGCCAGCAGTGAAGCGGCTCCGCGGCTGAGCTTGGGACCTAAAGCCAAAAACATTCAGTACTTC.

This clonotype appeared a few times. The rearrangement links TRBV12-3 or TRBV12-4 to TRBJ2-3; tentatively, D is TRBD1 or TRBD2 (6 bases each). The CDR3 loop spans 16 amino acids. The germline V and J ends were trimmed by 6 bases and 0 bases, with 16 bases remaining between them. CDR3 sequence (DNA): TGTGCCAGCAGCCGGGGGCTAGGGGTTAGCACAGATACGCAGTATTTT. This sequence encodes CASSRGLGVSTDTQYF.

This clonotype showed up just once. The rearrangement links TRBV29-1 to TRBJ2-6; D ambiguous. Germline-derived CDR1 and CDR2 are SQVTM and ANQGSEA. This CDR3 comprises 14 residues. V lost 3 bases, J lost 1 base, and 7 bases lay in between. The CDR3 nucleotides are TGCAGCGTTGATGAGAGTTCTGGGGCCAACGTCCTGACTTTC. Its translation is CSVDESSGANVLTF.